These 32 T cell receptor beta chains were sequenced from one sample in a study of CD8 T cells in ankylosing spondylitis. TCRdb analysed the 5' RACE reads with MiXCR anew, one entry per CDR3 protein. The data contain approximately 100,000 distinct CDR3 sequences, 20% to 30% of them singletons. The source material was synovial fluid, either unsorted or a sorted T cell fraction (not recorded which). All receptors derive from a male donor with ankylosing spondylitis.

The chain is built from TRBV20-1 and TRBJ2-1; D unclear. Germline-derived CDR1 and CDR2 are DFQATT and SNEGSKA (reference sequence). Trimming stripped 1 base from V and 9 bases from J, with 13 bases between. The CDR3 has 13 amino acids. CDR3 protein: CSARGPVISEQFF. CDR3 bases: TGCAGTGCTAGAGGGCCAGTGATATCTGAGCAGTTCTTC.

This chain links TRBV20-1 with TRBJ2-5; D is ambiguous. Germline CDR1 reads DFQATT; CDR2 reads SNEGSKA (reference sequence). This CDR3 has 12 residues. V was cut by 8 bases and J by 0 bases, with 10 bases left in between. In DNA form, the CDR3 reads TGCAGTCCGTCCGGGTACCAAGAGACCCAGTACTTC. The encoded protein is CSPSGYQETQYF.

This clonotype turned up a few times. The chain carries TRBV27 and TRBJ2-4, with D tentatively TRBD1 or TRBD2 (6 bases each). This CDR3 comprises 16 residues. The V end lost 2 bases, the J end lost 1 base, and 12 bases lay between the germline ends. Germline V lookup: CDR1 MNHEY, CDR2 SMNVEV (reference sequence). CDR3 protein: CASSLAGGTAKNIQYF. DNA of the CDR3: TGTGCCAGCAGTTTAGCCGGGGGCACGGCCAAAAACATTCAGTACTTC.

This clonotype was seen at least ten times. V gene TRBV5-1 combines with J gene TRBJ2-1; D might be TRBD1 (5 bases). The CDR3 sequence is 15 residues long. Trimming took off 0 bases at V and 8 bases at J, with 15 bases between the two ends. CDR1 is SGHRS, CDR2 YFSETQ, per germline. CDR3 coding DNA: TGCGCCAGCAGCTTGGGACAGACCCCCCGGGATGAGCAGTTCTTC. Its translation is CASSLGQTPRDEQFF.

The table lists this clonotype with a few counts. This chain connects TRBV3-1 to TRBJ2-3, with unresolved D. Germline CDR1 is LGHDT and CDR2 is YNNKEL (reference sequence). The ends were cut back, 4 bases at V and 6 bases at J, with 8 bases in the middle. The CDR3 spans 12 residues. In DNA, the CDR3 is TGTGCCAGCAGCCTGGGAAAGGATACGCAGTATTTT. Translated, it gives CASSLGKDTQYF.

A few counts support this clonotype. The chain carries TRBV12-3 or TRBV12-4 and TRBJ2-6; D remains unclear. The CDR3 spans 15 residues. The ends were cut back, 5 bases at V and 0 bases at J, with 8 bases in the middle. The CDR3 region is CASSQPGSGANVLTF. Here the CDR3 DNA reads TGTGCCAGCAGTCAACCTGGCTCTGGGGCCAACGTCCTGACTTTC.

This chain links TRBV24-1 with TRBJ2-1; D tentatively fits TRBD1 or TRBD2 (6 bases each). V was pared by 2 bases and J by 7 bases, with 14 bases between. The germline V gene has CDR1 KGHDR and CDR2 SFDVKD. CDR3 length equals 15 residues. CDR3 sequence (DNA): TGTGCCACCAGTGATTCCCCGGGGGCGGTAAATGAGCAGTTCTTC. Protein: CATSDSPGAVNEQFF.

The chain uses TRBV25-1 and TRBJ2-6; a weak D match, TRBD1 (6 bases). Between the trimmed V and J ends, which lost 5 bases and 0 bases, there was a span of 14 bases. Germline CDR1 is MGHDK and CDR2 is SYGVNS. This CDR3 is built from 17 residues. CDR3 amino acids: CASSTGIPASGANVLTF. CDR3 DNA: TGTGCCAGCAGTACAGGGATTCCCGCCTCTGGGGCCAACGTCCTGACTTTC.

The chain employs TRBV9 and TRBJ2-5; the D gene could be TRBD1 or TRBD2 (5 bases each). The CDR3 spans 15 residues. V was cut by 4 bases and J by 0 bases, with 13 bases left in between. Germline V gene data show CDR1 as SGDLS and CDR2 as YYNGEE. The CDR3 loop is CASSLGTQDQETQYF. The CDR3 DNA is TGTGCCAGCAGCCTCGGGACCCAAGACCAAGAGACCCAGTACTTC.

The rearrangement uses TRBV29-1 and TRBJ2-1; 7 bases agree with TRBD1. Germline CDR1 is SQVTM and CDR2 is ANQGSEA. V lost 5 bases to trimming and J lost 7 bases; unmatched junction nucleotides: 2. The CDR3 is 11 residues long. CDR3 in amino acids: CSVIQGNEQFF. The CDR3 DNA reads TGCAGCGTTATACAGGGGAATGAGCAGTTCTTC.

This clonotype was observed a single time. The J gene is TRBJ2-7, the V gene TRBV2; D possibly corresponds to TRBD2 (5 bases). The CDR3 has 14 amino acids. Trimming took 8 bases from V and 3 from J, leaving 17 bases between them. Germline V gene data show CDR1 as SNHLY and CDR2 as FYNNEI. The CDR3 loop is CASRTLAGDYEQYF. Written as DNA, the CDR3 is TGTGCCAGCCGTACACTGGCGGGCGACTACGAGCAGTACTTC.

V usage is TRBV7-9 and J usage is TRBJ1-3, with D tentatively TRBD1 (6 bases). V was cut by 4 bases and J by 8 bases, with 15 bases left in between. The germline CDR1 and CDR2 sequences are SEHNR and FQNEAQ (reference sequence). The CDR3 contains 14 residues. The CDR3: CASSSLGQRDTIYF. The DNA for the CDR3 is TGTGCCAGCAGCTCACTCGGACAGCGGGACACCATATATTTT. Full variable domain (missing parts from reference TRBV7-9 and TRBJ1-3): DTGVSQNPRHKITKRGQNVTFRCDPISEHNRLYWYRQTLGQGPEFLTYFQNEAQLEKSRLLSDRFSAERPKGSFSTLEIQRTEQGDSAMYLCASSSLGQRDTIYFGEGSWLTVV.

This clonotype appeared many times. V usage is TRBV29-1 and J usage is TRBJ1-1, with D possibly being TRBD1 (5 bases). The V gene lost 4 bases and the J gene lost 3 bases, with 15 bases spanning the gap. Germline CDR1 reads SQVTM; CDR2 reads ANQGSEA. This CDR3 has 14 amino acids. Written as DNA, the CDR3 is TGCAGCGTTGTGGACACCGGTCGTGACACTGAAGCTTTCTTT. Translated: CSVVDTGRDTEAFF.

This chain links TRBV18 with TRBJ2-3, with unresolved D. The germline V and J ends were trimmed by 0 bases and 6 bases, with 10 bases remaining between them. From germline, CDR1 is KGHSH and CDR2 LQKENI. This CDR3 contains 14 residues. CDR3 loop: CASSPPTTPDTQYF. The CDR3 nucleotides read TGTGCCAGCTCACCACCTACTACCCCGGATACGCAGTATTTT.

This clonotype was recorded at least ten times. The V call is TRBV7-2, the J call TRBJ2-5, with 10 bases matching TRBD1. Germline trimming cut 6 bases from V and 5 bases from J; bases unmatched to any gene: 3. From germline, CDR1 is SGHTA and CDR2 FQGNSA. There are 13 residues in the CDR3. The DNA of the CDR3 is TGTGCCAGCAGTCGGGACAGGGGTGAGACCCAGTACTTC. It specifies CASSRDRGETQYF.

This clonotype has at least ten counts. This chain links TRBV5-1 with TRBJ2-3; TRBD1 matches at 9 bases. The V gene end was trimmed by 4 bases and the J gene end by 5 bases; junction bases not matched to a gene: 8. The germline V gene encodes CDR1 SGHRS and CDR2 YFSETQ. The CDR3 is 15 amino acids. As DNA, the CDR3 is TGCGCCAGCAGCCAGGGACAGGGAAGAATAGATACGCAGTATTTT. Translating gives CASSQGQGRIDTQYF.

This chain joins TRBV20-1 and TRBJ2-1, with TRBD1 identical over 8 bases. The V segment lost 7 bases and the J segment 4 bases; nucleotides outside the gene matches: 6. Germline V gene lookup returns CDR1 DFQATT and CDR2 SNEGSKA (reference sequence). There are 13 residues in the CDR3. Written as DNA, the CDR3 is TGCAGTGTACCGGGACAGGCGTACAATGAGCAGTTCTTC. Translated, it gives CSVPGQAYNEQFF.

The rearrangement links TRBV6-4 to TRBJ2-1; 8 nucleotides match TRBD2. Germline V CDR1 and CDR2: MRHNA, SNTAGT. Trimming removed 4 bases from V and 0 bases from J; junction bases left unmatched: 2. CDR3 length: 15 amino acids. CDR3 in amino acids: CASSALADSYNEQFF. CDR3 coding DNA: TGTGCCAGCAGTGCACTAGCGGACTCCTACAATGAGCAGTTCTTC.

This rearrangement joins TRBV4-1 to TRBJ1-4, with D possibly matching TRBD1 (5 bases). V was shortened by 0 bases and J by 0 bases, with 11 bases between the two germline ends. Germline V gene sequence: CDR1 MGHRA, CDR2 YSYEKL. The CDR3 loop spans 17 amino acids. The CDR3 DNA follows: TGCGCCAGCAGCCAAGATCCGGGGGTAACAACTAATGAAAAACTGTTTTTT. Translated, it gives CASSQDPGVTTNEKLFF.

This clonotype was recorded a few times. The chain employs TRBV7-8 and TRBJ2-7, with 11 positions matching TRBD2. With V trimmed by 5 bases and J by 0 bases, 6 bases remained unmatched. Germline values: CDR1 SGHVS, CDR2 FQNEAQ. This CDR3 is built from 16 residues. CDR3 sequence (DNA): TGTGCCAGCAGCCTACTCGGACTAGCGGGCTCCTACGAGCAGTACTTC. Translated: CASSLLGLAGSYEQYF.

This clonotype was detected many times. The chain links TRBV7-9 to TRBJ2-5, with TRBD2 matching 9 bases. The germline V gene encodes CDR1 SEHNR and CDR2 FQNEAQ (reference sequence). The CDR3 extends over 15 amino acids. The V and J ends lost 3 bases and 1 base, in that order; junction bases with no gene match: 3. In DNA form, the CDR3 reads TGTGCCAGCAGCTTCAGCGGGAGGTCCCAAGAGACCCAGTACTTC. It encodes CASSFSGRSQETQYF.

CDR3 residues: CASSQDQGVSGNTIYF. The CDR3 nucleotides read TGTGCCAGCAGCCAAGATCAAGGGGTCTCTGGAAACACCATATATTTT. The rearrangement links TRBV4-2 to TRBJ1-3; maybe TRBD1 (5 bases). With 0 bases removed from V and 0 bases from J, the gap between germline ends came to 9 bases. The CDR3 covers 16 residues. Germline V gene sequence: CDR1 LGHNA, CDR2 YNFKEQ.

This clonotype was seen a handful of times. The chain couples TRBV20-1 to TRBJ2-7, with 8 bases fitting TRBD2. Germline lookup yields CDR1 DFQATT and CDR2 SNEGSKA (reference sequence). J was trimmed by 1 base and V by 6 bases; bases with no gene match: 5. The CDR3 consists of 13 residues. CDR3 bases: TGCAGTGCCATAGCGGGACGGTCCTACGAGCAGTACTTC. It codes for CSAIAGRSYEQYF.

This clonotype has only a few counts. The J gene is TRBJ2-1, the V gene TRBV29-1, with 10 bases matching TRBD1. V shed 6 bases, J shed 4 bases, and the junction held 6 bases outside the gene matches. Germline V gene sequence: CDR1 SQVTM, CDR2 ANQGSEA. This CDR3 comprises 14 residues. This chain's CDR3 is CSVDRDRGYNEQFF. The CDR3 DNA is TGCAGCGTAGACCGGGACAGGGGATACAATGAGCAGTTCTTC.

The CDR3 loop reads CASSQEGGAGRQETQYF. CDR3 nucleotide sequence: TGTGCCAGCAGCCAAGAAGGTGGAGCGGGAAGGCAAGAGACCCAGTACTTC. The chain is built from TRBV3-1 and TRBJ2-5, with TRBD2 identical over 7 bases. Trimming took 0 bases from V and 2 from J; bases not matched to a gene: 9. The CDR3 spans 17 residues. Per germline, CDR1 LGHDT and CDR2 YNNKEL (reference sequence).

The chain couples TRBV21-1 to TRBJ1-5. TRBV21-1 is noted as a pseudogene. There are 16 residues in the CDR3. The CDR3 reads CASSKVVGVSNQPQHF. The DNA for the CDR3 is TGTGCCAGCAGCAAAGTGGTGGGAGTCAGCAATCAGCCCCAGCATTTT.

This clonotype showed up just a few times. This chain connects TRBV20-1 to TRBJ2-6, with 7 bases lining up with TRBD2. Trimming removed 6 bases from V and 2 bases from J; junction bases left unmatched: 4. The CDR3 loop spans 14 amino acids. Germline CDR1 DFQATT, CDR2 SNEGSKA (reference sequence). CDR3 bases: TGCAGTGCCCACCGGGGGGCTGGGGCCAACGTCCTGACTTTC. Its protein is CSAHRGAGANVLTF.

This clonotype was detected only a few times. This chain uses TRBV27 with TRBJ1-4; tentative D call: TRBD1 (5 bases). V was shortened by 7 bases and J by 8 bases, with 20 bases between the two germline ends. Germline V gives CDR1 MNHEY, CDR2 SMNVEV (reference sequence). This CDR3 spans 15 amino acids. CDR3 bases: TGTGCCAGCACCCCCCGGGGGGTGTATCGGGAAAAACTGTTTTTT. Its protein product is CASTPRGVYREKLFF.

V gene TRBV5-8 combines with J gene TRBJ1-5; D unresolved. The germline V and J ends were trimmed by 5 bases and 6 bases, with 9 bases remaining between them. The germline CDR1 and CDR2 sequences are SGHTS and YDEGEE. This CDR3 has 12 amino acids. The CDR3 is CASRGSGQPQHF. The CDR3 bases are TGTGCCAGCAGAGGCAGCGGTCAGCCCCAGCATTTT.

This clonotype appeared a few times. The CDR3 protein is CASSRQKNSNQPQHF. The DNA for the CDR3 is TGTGCCAGCAGCCGCCAGAAAAATAGCAATCAGCCCCAGCATTTT. V is TRBV27 and J is TRBJ1-5; D not resolved. Germline CDR1 MNHEY, CDR2 SMNVEV (reference sequence). The CDR3 runs 15 residues. Trimming took off 6 bases at V and 0 bases at J, with 12 bases between the two ends.

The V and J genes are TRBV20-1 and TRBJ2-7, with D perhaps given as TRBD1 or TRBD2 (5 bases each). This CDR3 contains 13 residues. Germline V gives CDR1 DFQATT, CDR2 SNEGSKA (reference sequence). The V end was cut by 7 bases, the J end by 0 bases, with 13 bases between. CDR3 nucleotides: TGCAGTGTCGTCGGGGCTAGCTCCTACGAGCAGTACTTC. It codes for CSVVGASSYEQYF.

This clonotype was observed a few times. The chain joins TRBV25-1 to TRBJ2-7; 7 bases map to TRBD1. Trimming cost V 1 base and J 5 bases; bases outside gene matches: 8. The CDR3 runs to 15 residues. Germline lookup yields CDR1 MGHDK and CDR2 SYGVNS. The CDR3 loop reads CASSELTGITHEQYF. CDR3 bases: TGTGCCAGCAGTGAATTGACAGGGATAACCCACGAGCAGTACTTC.